This TCR beta chain was obtained from a study of blood T cell repertoires in COVID-19. At the level of the study: Sites across the United States, Italy and Spain contributed samples from acute and convalescent COVID-19. Sources were T cells, B-cell-depleted T cells, or PBMCs; the material itself was cDNA or gDNA.

The CDR3 is 14 residues long. The authors' processing: Nucleated cell counts were estimated from reference gene primer amplification. Libraries were prepared by immunoSEQ multiplex PCR; TCRdb keeps only in-frame clonotypes and omits some of them. V, J and clone size reflect that table, while D and trimming were determined from the DNA. The sample carries approximately 66,000 clones, more than 70% recorded once. This clonotype originated in a woman aged 45-65 years with active or convalescent COVID-19. The specimen sequenced was peripheral blood. The chain carries TRBV21-1 and TRBJ1-2; the table's D call of TRBD1 was not tested on the DNA. TRBV21-1 is listed as a pseudogene. As DNA, the CDR3 is TGTGCCAGCAGCAAACGCGGGACAGGGAATGGCTACACCTTC. Protein: CASSKRGTGNGYTF.